This TCR beta chain was documented in a study of human T cells and chemical hapten exposure. Findings and caveats of the study: With DPC sensitization, TCRs exceeding 1 in 1000 frequency showed no change.

There are a few counts of this clonotype. As yet, its antigen is unknown. CDR3 length: 17 amino acids. Germline lookup yields CDR1 SGHVS and CDR2 FQNEAQ. V shed 5 bases and J 7 bases; nucleotides not matched to a gene: 9. The time point is: healthy volunteer bleed at 2 weeks. Whole blood that had not been fractionated was the source of extracted total RNA. Within the library, unique molecular identifiers were attached to each individual cDNA molecule. Per the original data handling: A per-sample median of roughly 96,000 TCRs was observed, with a range of roughly 23,224 to 750,000. TCRdb re-derived calls from the RACE reads in MiXCR, one entry per CDR3 protein. The V and J calls were not made by the authors but by TCRdb's processing. The repertoire holds some 120,000 distinct CDR3 sequences, approximately 8.3% seen once, with 1.5% to 2% in the top ten.

The sequence was obtained from a male donor in good health. Some clones in this sample may be carry-over from other donors' samples. The V and J genes are TRBV7-8 and TRBJ2-3, with 16 bases lining up with TRBD2. Sequenced sample: whole blood. CDR3 sequence reads: CASSPWGLAGGPNTQYF. Written as DNA, the CDR3 is TGTGCCAGCAGCCCGTGGGGACTAGCGGGGGGGCCTAATACGCAGTATTTT.